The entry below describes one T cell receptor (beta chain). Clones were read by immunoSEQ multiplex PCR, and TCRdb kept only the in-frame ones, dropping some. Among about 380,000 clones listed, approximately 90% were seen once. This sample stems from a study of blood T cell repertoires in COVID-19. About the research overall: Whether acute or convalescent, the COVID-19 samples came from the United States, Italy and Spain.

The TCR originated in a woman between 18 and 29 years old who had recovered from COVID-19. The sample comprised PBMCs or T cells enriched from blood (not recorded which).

CDR3 protein: CASSILGPVGAEAFF. Here the CDR3 DNA reads TGTGCCAGTAGTATTTTGGGGCCGGTTGGGGCTGAAGCTTTCTTT. The chain links TRBV19 to TRBJ1-1, with D possibly TRBD1 on 5 matching bases. The CDR3 sequence is 15 residues long. V gave up 3 bases and J gave up 6 bases, with 17 bases separating them. Germline V CDR1 and CDR2: LNHDA, SQIVND (reference sequence).